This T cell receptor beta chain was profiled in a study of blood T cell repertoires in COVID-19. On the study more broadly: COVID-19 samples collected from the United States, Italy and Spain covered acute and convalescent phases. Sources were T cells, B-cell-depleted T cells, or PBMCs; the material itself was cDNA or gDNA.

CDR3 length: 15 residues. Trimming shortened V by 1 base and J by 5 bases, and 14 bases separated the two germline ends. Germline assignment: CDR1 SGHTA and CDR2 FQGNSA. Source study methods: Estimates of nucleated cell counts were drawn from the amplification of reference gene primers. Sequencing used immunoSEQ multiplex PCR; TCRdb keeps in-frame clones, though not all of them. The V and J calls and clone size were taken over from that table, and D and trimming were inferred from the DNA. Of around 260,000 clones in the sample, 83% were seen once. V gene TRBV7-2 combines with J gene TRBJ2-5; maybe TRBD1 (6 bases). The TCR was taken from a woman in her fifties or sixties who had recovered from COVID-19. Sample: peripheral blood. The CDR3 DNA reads TGTGCCAGCAGCTTAGTAGCCAGGGGCACGGAGACCCAGTACTTC. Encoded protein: CASSLVARGTETQYF.